This T cell receptor beta chain was obtained from a study of blood T cell repertoires in COVID-19. Per germline, CDR1 MNHEY and CDR2 SMNVEV (reference sequence). V was shortened by 6 bases and J by 8 bases, with 13 bases between the two germline ends. The CDR3 sequence is 13 residues long. The table came from immunoSEQ multiplex PCR; TCRdb's copy has only in-frame clones and leaves some out. The sample lists roughly 200,000 clones; approximately 81% were seen once. Sequencing used peripheral blood. The sequence was obtained from a woman older than 75 with COVID-19, enrolled during active disease. The J gene is TRBJ1-4, the V gene TRBV27; no definite D call. As DNA, the CDR3 is TGTGCCAGCAGCCTCCTGCGAGGAGAAAAACTGTTTTTT. It translates to CASSLLRGEKLFF.